This T cell receptor beta chain was recovered during a study of blood T cell repertoires in COVID-19. In the study overall: T cells, B-cell-depleted T cells, or PBMCs provided the cDNA or gDNA that served as material.

The CDR3 is 14 residues long. CDR1 is MNHEY, CDR2 SVGAGI, per germline. The V and J ends lost 6 bases and 4 bases respectively, with 14 bases between them. Sequenced by immunoSEQ multiplex PCR; TCRdb stores in-frame clones only, minus some. The repertoire includes approximately 250,000 clones, 80% to 90% of them detected once, and over 4% sits in the top ten. Specimen: PBMCs or T cells enriched from blood (not recorded which). The sequence derives from a woman in her thirties with acute COVID-19. This chain links TRBV6-5 with TRBJ2-3, with D perhaps TRBD1 (6 bases). CDR3 nucleotide sequence: TGTGCCAGCAGCCGGGCAGGGGAGTCAGATACGCAGTATTTT. The encoded protein is CASSRAGESDTQYF.